Following are 15 T cell receptor beta chains from one sample sequenced in a study of blood T cell repertoires in COVID-19. Sequencing used immunoSEQ multiplex PCR; TCRdb keeps in-frame clones, though not all of them. In the table there are roughly 280,000 clones, approximately 82% of which are singletons. Material: peripheral blood. Source of these receptors: a man aged 55 to 70 who had recovered from COVID-19.

This chain uses TRBV5-1 with TRBJ2-1; 9 positions agree with TRBD2. V lost 1 base, J lost 12 bases, and 5 bases stayed unmatched. Germline CDR1 is SGHRS and CDR2 is YFSETQ. The CDR3 has 13 residues. DNA for the CDR3: TGCGCCAGCAGCTTGTCGCGGGAGGGACGGCAGTTCTTC. Amino acid sequence: CASSLSREGRQFF.

The V and J genes are TRBV5-1 and TRBJ1-1, with TRBD1 as a possible D gene (6 bases). The V and J ends lost 6 bases and 1 base respectively, with 13 bases between them. This CDR3 is 14 amino acids long. CDR1 is SGHRS, CDR2 YFSETQ, per germline. The CDR3 is CASNAGAGNTEAFF. CDR3 nucleotide sequence: TGCGCCAGCAACGCGGGGGCCGGGAACACTGAAGCTTTCTTT. Full variable domain (rest looked up from reference TRBV5-1 and TRBJ1-1): KAGVTQTPRYLIKTRGQQVTLSCSPISGHRSVSWYQQTPGQGLQFLFEYFSETQRNKGNFPGRFSGRQFSNSRSEMNVSTLELGDSALYLCASNAGAGNTEAFFGQGTRLTVV.

The chain joins TRBV19 to TRBJ1-4; TRBD1 matches at 8 bases. The CDR3 is made up of 17 amino acids. Trimming removed 8 bases from V and 2 bases from J; junction bases left unmatched: 13. The germline gives CDR1 LNHDA, CDR2 SQIVND (reference sequence). The DNA for the CDR3 is TGTGCCAGTGCGCAGGGGGCCCCACCTTCCACTAATGAAAAACTGTTTTTT. Its translation is CASAQGAPPSTNEKLFF.

The count of this clone is one. This chain joins TRBV9 and TRBJ2-7, with TRBD2 matching over 10 bases. Unmatched junction bases numbered 7, after V lost 4 bases and J lost 3 bases. Per the germline V gene, CDR1 is SGDLS and CDR2 is YYNGEE. The length of the CDR3 is 15 residues. The CDR3 nucleotides read TGTGCCAGCAGCCCCCGCGCTAGCGGGGGCTACGAGCAGTACTTC. Translation gives CASSPRASGGYEQYF.

This chain links TRBV2 with TRBJ2-2; 7 bases are a match to TRBD1. V trimming: 5 bases; J trimming: 2 bases; junction bases outside the gene matches: 5. Germline-derived CDR1 and CDR2 are SNHLY and FYNNEI. The CDR3 is 15 residues long. The CDR3 DNA reads as TGTGCCAGCAGTAAGGACAGGATAAACACCGGGGAGCTGTTTTTT. Amino acids: CASSKDRINTGELFF.

This clone has a single count. The V gene is TRBV19, the J gene TRBJ1-1; perhaps TRBD1 as D (6 bases). CDR3 length: 15 amino acids. Between the trimmed V and J ends, which lost 5 bases and 4 bases, there was a span of 17 bases. Germline CDR1 is LNHDA and CDR2 is SQIVND (reference sequence). The CDR3 region has the DNA TGTGCCAGTAGTCCGGGACAAACCCGGTCCACTGAAGCTTTCTTT. This gives the protein CASSPGQTRSTEAFF.

The V call is TRBV7-2, the J call TRBJ2-7; possible D gene TRBD1, 6 bases. The CDR3 loop spans 14 amino acids. V lost 1 base and J 1 base, leaving 8 bases between the germline ends. Germline-derived CDR1 and CDR2 are SGHTA and FQGNSA. The CDR3 DNA sequence: TGTGCCAGCAGCTTAGACAGGGCGTCCTACGAGCAGTACTTC. It is translated as CASSLDRASYEQYF.

This chain links TRBV27 with TRBJ1-5; TRBD1 is a possible D gene (6 bases). This CDR3 is built from 14 residues. V lost 5 bases and J lost 3, with 11 bases in between. The germline V gene has CDR1 MNHEY and CDR2 SMNVEV (reference sequence). CDR3 loop: CASSKDSLNQPQHF. The CDR3 coding sequence is TGTGCCAGCAGTAAGGACAGTCTCAATCAGCCCCAGCATTTT.

The J gene is TRBJ2-1, the V gene TRBV6-5; 12 bases map to TRBD2. Per the germline V gene, CDR1 is MNHEY and CDR2 is SVGAGI. Trimming took 7 bases from V and 3 from J; bases not matched to a gene: 4. The CDR3 has 15 amino acids. The CDR3 protein is CASNILAGGYNEQFF. CDR3 DNA: TGTGCCAGCAACATACTAGCGGGGGGCTACAATGAGCAGTTCTTC.

The genes are TRBV7-2 and TRBJ1-6; TRBD1 agrees at 9 bases. This CDR3 contains 17 residues. Germline CDR1 and CDR2: SGHTA and FQGNSA. The junction had 11 bases not matched to a gene; V was cut back by 1 base and J by 10 bases. The CDR3 protein is CASSLGGLGQGGSPLHF. In DNA form, the CDR3 reads TGTGCCAGCAGCTTAGGTGGTCTGGGACAGGGAGGCTCACCCCTCCACTTT.

The chain has TRBV18 and TRBJ2-5, with TRBD2 matching 11 bases. This CDR3 contains 15 residues. V dropped 2 bases and J dropped 5; count of bases not matched to a gene: 4. Germline V gene data show CDR1 as KGHSH and CDR2 as LQKENI. CDR3 coding DNA: TGTGCCAGCTCACCAACTAGCGGGAGTTTCGAGACCCAGTACTTC. Translation: CASSPTSGSFETQYF.

The rearrangement uses TRBV29-1 and TRBJ2-5; 9 bases map to TRBD1. The V gene end was trimmed by 7 bases and the J gene end by 5 bases; junction bases not matched to a gene: 5. Germline CDR1 reads SQVTM; CDR2 reads ANQGSEA. This CDR3 is built from 12 residues. For the CDR3, the DNA is TGCAGCGCTCGGACAGGGGTGGAGACCCAGTACTTC. It is translated as CSARTGVETQYF.

The chain joins TRBV19 to TRBJ2-7, with 10 bases aligning to TRBD2. V shed 5 bases, J shed 3 bases, and the junction held 4 bases outside the gene matches. There are 14 residues in the CDR3. Germline CDR1 is LNHDA and CDR2 is SQIVND (reference sequence). Here the CDR3 reads CASSELAGSYEQYF. CDR3 DNA sequence: TGTGCCAGTAGTGAACTAGCGGGGAGCTACGAGCAGTACTTC.

The V call is TRBV5-5, the J call TRBJ2-2, with TRBD2 matching 14 bases. The germline V gene encodes CDR1 SGHKS and CDR2 YYEKEE (reference sequence). This CDR3 comprises 15 residues. The junction had 5 bases not matched to a gene; V was cut back by 7 bases and J by 6 bases. DNA for the CDR3: TGTGCCAGCGGTGAGGGACTAGCGGGGGCCGGGGAGCTGTTTTTT. This sequence encodes CASGEGLAGAGELFF.

The chain employs TRBV10-1 and TRBJ2-1; D uncertain. Germline CDR1 reads WNHNN; CDR2 reads SYGVQD (reference sequence). The CDR3 is 16 amino acids. V shed 0 bases and J shed 4 bases, with 13 bases lying between them. The CDR3 protein is CASSESRSAMYNEQFF. CDR3 nucleotide sequence: TGCGCCAGCAGTGAGTCGCGGTCGGCGATGTACAATGAGCAGTTCTTC.